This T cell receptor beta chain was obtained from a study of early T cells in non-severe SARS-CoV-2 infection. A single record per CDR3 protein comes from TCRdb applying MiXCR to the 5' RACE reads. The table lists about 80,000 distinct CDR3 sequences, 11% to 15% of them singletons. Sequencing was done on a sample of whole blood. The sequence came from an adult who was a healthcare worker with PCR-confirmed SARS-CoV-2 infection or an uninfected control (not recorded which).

The CDR3 DNA follows: TGCAGTGCTAGGACAGGGGTGAACACTGAAGCTTTCTTT. Its protein is CSARTGVNTEAFF. V and J are TRBV20-1 and TRBJ1-1; 8 bases line up with TRBD1. CDR3 size: 13 residues. Germline V lookup: CDR1 DFQATT, CDR2 SNEGSKA (reference sequence). V was clipped by 3 bases and J by 0 bases; unmatched bases: 0.